What follows are 10 T cell receptor beta chains derived from one specimen sequenced in a study of blood T cell repertoires in COVID-19. Repertoires were generated with immunoSEQ multiplex PCR, while TCRdb's copy carries only in-frame clones and drops some. The sample lists 250,000 to 350,000 clones, 85% to 90% occurring once. Source material: PBMCs or T cells enriched from blood (not recorded which). The receptors stem from a woman in her late teens or twenties who had recovered from COVID-19.

About this clone itself: At one boundary the junction diverges from the germline segment, which might be a read error. The rearrangement joins TRBV18 to TRBJ2-7, with unresolved D. This CDR3 comprises 12 residues. Germline V gene data show CDR1 as KGHSH and CDR2 as LQKENI. CDR3 amino acids: CASSLNSNEQYF. The CDR3 DNA sequence: TGTGCCAGCTCACTCAACTCCAACGAGCAGTACTTC.

This clone was seen more than once but under ten times. CDR3 nucleotides: TGCGCCAGCAGCCCAGCTAGCGGGGGGGAGACCCAGTACTTC. It yields the protein CASSPASGGETQYF. The V gene is TRBV5-1, the J gene TRBJ2-5, with 11 bases aligning to TRBD2. Looked up from germline, CDR1 is SGHRS and CDR2 is YFSETQ. The length of the CDR3 is 14 residues. After removal of 4 bases from V and 5 bases from J, the junction contained 4 bases not matched to a gene.

There are a few counts of this clone. The chain recombines TRBV18 with TRBJ1-6; 7 bases match TRBD1. From germline, CDR1 is KGHSH and CDR2 LQKENI. V dropped 4 bases and J dropped 10; count of bases not matched to a gene: 1. The CDR3 runs 12 residues. Here the CDR3 reads CASSLRGSPLHF. CDR3 coding DNA: TGTGCCAGCTCACTCAGGGGGTCACCCCTCCACTTT.

The genes are TRBV24-1 and TRBJ2-2; 10 bases are shared with TRBD1. The V gene's germline CDR1 is KGHDR and CDR2 SFDVKD. The CDR3 runs to 16 residues. Trimming cost V 3 bases and J 4 bases; bases outside gene matches: 4. The CDR3 loop reads CATSDRDRGPTGELFF. The DNA of the CDR3 is TGTGCCACCAGTGATAGGGACAGGGGTCCCACCGGGGAGCTGTTTTTT.

This clone was found a few times. CDR3 region: CASTRGAMNTGELFF. CDR3 bases: TGTGCCAGCACCCGGGGGGCGATGAACACCGGGGAGCTGTTTTTT. The chain is built from TRBV6-5 and TRBJ2-2; D perhaps matches TRBD2 (7 bases). The germline CDR1 and CDR2 sequences are MNHEY and SVGAGI. The V end was cut by 7 bases, the J end by 1 base, with 13 bases between. CDR3 length: 15 amino acids.

This clone was detected a few times. V usage is TRBV3-1 (or the pseudogene TRBV3-2) and J usage is TRBJ1-2; D gene uncertain. Germline V gives CDR1 LGHDT, CDR2 YNNKEL (reference sequence). This CDR3 region has 15 residues. Trimming pared 0 bases from V and 5 bases from J, leaving 13 bases between. CDR3 sequence: CASSQDAGLVYGYTF. The CDR3 DNA reads TGTGCCAGCAGCCAAGACGCCGGACTAGTTTATGGCTACACCTTC.

The chain links TRBV4-2 to TRBJ2-7, with 7 bases that match TRBD2. CDR1 LGHNA and CDR2 YNFKEQ come from the germline V gene. Trimming at V came to 1 base and at J to 2 bases, leaving 14 bases not matched to a gene. The CDR3 is made up of 18 amino acids. The CDR3 sequence is CASSQVWIGGRPPYEQYF. In DNA form, the CDR3 reads TGTGCCAGCAGCCAAGTTTGGATCGGCGGGAGACCGCCCTACGAGCAGTACTTC.

This sequence joins TRBV7-9 and TRBJ2-6; maybe TRBD1 (6 bases). This CDR3 region has 18 residues. V was shortened by 1 base and J by 4 bases, with 17 bases between the two germline ends. The V gene's germline CDR1 is SEHNR and CDR2 FQNEAQ (reference sequence). The CDR3 spells CASSLDRRGLRGANVLTF. The CDR3 DNA is TGTGCCAGCAGCTTAGATCGCAGGGGATTGCGGGGGGCCAACGTCCTGACTTTC.

This chain links TRBV18 with TRBJ2-1; 9 nucleotides align to TRBD2. The V and J ends lost 2 bases and 0 bases, in that order; junction bases with no gene match: 8. There are 18 residues in the CDR3. Germline V gives CDR1 KGHSH, CDR2 LQKENI. CDR3 region: CASSPDSGGPSSYNEQFF. CDR3 DNA sequence: TGTGCCAGCTCACCAGATAGCGGGGGCCCAAGCTCCTACAATGAGCAGTTCTTC.

This chain links TRBV2 with TRBJ1-1, with a tentative D call TRBD1 (6 bases). Germline CDR1 and CDR2: SNHLY and FYNNEI. The CDR3 is made up of 15 amino acids. Trimming left V 0 bases short and J 5 bases short, with 13 bases between. The CDR3 protein is CASSEATGGGTEAFF. In DNA, the CDR3 is TGTGCCAGCAGTGAAGCCACGGGAGGGGGTACTGAAGCTTTCTTT.